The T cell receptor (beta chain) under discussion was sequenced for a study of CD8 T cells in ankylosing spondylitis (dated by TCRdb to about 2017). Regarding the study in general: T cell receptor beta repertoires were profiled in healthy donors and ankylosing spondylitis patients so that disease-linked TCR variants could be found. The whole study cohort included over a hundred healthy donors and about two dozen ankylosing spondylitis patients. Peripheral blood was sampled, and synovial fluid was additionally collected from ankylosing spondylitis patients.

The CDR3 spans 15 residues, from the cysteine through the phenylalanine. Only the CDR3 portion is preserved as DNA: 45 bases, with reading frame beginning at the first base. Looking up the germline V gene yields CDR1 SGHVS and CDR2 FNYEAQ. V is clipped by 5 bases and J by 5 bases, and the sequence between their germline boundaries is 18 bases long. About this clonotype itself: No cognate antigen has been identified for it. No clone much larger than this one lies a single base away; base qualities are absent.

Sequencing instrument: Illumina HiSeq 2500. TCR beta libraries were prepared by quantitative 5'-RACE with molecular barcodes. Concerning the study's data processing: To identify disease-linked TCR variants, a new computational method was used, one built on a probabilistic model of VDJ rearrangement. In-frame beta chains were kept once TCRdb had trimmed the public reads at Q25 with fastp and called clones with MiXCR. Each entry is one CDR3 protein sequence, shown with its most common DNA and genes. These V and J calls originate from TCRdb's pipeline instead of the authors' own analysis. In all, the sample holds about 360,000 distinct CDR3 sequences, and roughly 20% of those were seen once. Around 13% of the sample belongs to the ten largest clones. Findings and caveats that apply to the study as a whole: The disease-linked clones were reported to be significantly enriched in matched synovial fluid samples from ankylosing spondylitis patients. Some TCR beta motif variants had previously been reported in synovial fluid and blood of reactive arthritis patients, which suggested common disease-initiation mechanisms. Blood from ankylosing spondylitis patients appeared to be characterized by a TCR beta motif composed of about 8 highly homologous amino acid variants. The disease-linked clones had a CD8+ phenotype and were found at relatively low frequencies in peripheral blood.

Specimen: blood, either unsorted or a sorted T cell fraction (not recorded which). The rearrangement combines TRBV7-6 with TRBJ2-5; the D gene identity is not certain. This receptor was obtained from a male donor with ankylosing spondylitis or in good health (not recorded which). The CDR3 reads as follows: CASSQEDLSQETQYF. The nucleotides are TGTGCCAGCAGCCAAGAAGATCTGTCCCAGGAGACCCAGTACTTC.